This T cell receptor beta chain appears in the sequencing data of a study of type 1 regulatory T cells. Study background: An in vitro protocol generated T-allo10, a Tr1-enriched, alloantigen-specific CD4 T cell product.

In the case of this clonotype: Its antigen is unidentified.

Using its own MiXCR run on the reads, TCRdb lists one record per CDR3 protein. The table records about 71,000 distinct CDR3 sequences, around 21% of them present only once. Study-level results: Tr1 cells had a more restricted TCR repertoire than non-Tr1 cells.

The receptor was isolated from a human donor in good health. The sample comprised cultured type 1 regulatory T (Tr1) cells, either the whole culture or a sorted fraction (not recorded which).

This CDR3 reads CASRRQGADTQYF. CDR3 sequence (DNA): TGTGCCAGCAGACGCCAGGGGGCAGATACGCAGTATTTT. V gene TRBV27 combines with J gene TRBJ2-3; 7 bases are shared with TRBD1. The CDR3 contains 13 residues. V lost 6 bases to trimming and J lost 4 bases; unmatched junction nucleotides: 4. Germline-derived CDR1 and CDR2 are MNHEY and SMNVEV (reference sequence).